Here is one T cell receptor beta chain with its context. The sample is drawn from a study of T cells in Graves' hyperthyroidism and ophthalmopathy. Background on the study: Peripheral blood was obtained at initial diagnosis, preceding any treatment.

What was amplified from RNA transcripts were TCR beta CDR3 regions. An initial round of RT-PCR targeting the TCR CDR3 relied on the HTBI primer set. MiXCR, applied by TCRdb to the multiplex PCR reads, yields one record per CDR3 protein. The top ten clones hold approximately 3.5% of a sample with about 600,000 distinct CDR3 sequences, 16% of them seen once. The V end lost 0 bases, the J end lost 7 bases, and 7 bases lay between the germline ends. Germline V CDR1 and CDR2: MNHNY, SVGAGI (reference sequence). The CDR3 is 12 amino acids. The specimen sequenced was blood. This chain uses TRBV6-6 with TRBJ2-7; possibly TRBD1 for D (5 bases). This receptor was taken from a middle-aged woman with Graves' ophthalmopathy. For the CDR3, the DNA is TGTGCCAGCAGTTACTCTCGGACAGAGCAGTACTTC. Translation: CASSYSRTEQYF.